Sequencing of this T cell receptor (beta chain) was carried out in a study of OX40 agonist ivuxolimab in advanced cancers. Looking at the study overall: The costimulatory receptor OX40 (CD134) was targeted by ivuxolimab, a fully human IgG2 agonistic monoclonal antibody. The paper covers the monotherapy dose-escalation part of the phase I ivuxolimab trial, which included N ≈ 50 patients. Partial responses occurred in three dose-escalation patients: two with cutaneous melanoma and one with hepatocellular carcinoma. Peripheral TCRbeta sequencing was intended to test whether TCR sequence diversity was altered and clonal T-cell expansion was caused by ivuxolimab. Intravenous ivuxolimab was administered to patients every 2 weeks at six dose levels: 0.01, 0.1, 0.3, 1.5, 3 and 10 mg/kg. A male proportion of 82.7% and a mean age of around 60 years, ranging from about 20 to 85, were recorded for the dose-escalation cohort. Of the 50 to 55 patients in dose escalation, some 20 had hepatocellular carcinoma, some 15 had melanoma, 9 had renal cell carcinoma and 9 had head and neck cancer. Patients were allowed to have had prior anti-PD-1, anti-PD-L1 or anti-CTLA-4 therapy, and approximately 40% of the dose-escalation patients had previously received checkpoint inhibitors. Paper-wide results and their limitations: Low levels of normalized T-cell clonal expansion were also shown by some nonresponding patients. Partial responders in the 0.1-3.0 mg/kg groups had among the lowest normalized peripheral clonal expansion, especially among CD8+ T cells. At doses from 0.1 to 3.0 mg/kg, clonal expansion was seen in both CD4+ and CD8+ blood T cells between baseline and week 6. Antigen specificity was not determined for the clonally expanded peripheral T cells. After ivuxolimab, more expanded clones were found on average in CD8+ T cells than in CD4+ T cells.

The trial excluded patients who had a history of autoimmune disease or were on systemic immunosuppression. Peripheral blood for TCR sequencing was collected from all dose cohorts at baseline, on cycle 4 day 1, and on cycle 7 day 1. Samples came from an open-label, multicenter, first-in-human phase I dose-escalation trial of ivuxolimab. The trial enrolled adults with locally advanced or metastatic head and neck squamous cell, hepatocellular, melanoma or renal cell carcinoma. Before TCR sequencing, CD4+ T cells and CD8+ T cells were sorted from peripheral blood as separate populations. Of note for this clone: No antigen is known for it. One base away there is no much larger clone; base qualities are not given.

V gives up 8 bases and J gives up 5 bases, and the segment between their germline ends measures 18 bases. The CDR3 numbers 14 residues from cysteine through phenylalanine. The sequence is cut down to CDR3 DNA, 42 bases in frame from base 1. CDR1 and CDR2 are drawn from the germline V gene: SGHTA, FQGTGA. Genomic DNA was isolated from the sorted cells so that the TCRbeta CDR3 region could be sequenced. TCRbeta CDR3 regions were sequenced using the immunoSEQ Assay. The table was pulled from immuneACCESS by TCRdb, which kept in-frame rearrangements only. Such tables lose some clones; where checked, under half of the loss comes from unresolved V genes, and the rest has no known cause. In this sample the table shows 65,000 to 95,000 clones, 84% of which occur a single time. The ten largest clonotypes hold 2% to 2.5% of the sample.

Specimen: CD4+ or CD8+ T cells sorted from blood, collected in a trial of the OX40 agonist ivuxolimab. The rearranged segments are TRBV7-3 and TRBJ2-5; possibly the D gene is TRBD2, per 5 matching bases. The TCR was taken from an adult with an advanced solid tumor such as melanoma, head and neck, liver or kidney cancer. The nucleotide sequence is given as TGTGCCAGCGATTGGACTCCCCAAGGGGAGACCCAGTACTTC. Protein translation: CASDWTPQGETQYF. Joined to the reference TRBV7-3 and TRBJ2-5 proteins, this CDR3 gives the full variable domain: GAGVSQTPSNKVTEKGKYVELRCDPISGHTALYWYRQSLGQGPEFLIYFQGTGAADDSGLPNDRFFAVRPEGSVSTLKIQRTERGDSAVYLCASDWTPQGETQYFGPGTRLLVL.